These T cell receptor beta chains were read from a single sample in a study of early T cells in non-severe SARS-CoV-2 infection. Using its own MiXCR run on the 5' RACE reads, TCRdb lists one record per CDR3 protein. The sample carries under 65,000 distinct CDR3 sequences, over 10% recorded once. Sequencing input: whole blood. The receptors derive from an adult who was a healthcare worker with PCR-confirmed SARS-CoV-2 infection or an uninfected control (not recorded which). Each CDR3 is given with its conserved first and last residue. D genes are given only for firm matches. Size tells how often a clone was seen (once, few, many) or the class of an expanded clone, and some rows leave it out.

13	-	few	TRBJ2-5	TRBV7-3	CASSKTTQETQYF	TGTGCCAGCAGCAAGACTACACAAGAGACCCAGTACTTC
12	-	-	TRBJ1-2	TRBV3-1	CASSQRVHGYTF	TGTGCCAGCAGCCAGAGAGTCCATGGCTACACCTTC
18	TRBD2	-	TRBJ2-1	TRBV27	CASRITGTSGFSYNEQFF	TGTGCCAGCAGAATTACCGGGACTAGCGGGTTCTCCTACAATGAGCAGTTCTTC
16	-	many	TRBJ2-4	TRBV7-2	CASSLAKRVAKNIQYF	TGTGCCAGCAGCTTAGCGAAGCGGGTAGCCAAAAACATTCAGTACTTC
14	TRBD2	few	TRBJ2-7	TRBV20-1	CSARVPSGSYEQYF	TGCAGTGCTAGAGTCCCTAGCGGGAGTTACGAGCAGTACTTC
15	-	-	TRBJ2-7	TRBV5-4	CASSSSKQGFYEQYF	TGTGCCAGCAGCTCCTCAAAGCAGGGCTTCTACGAGCAGTACTTC
18	-	few	TRBJ2-6	TRBV2	CASSEEAGFSSGANVLTF	TGTGCCAGCAGTGAAGAGGCAGGCTTTAGCTCTGGGGCCAACGTCCTGACTTTC
12	-	-	TRBJ1-1	TRBV29-1	CSVVHENTEAFF	TGCAGCGTTGTACACGAAAACACTGAAGCCTTCTTT
12	TRBD1	few	TRBJ2-7	TRBV9	CASSQDRGEQYF	TGTGCCAGCAGCCAGGACAGGGGTGAGCAGTACTTC
17	TRBD2	many	TRBJ2-3	TRBV12-3/TRBV12-4	CASSPGALAGYTDTQYF	TGTGCCAGCAGCCCAGGGGCACTAGCGGGATACACAGATACGCAGTATTTT
14	-	many	TRBJ1-2	TRBV29-1	CSAVIWTESYGYTF	TGCAGCGCCGTAATCTGGACTGAAAGCTATGGCTACACCTTC
14	-	few	TRBJ2-2	TRBV7-2	CASSLAGLSGELFF	TGTGCCAGCAGCTTAGCAGGGTTGTCCGGGGAGCTGTTTTTT
15	-	many	TRBJ2-3	TRBV7-6	CASSRSAGDTDTQYF	TGTGCCAGCAGCCGCTCGGCCGGGGACACAGATACGCAGTATTTT
15	-	many	TRBJ2-7	TRBV28	CASSLPSRDLREQYF	TGTGCCAGCAGTTTACCCAGCCGGGATCTAAGGGAGCAGTACTTC
13	-	many	TRBJ2-1	TRBV28	CASSSRNYNEQFF	TGTGCCAGCAGTTCCAGAAACTACAATGAGCAGTTCTTC